Listed here is a single T cell receptor (beta chain). The antigen is not known. The sample comes from a study of beta chain features in type 1 diabetes. The germline V gene encodes CDR1 ENHRY and CDR2 SYGVKD. The CDR3 totals 11 residues. V was clipped by 10 bases and J by 2 bases, with 8 bases between them. Study-level results: All four CD4+ subsets of Type 1 diabetes patients contained TCRB CDR3s that were moderately but significantly shorter.

Expressed TCRB transcripts were sequenced because the entire RNA isolate underwent reverse transcription. Profiling relied on immunoSEQ multiplex PCR, and the TCRdb table lists in-frame clones only, not all of them. This sample yields some 250,000 clones, of which roughly 11% are seen a single time; more than 0.015% belongs to the top ten. The rearrangement links TRBV10-3 to TRBJ2-5, with D possibly matching TRBD2 (6 bases). The sequence was obtained from a man aged 25 to 40 with type 1 diabetes. Source material: naive CD4+ T cells from blood. The CDR3 nucleotides read TGTGCCACCGCGGGGCAAGAGACCCAGTACTTC. This codes for CATAGQETQYF.